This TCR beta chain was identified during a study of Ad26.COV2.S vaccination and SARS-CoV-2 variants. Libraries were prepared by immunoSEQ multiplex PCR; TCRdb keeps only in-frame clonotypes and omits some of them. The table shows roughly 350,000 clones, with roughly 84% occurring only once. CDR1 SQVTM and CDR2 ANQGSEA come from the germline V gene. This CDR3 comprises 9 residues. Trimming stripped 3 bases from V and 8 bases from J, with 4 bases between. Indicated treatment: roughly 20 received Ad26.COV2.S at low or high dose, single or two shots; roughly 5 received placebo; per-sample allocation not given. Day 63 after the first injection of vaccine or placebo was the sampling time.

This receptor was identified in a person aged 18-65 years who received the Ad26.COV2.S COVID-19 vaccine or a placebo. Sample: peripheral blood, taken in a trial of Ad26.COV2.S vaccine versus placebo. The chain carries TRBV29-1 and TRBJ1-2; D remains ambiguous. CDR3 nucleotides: TGCAGCGTTGACATAGGCTACACCTTC. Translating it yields CSVDIGYTF.